Presented here are 13 T cell receptor beta chains from one specimen sequenced in a study of CXCR3-negative and CXCR3-positive naive CD8 T cells. Each TRB cDNA library was prepared by 5' RACE (with UMI labels). TCRdb processed the 5' RACE reads again and assigns one entry to each CDR3 protein, with no DNA. This listing includes roughly 90,000 distinct CDR3 sequences. Material for sequencing was naive CXCR3- CD8+ T cells from blood. As to subset: CD45RO-CCR7+CD27+CD95- naive CD8+ T cells lacking CXCR3 (TNR3-). The receptors originated from a human donor in good health. Some clones in this sample may be carry-over from other donors' samples.

The chain joins TRBV9 to TRBJ2-7. There are 13 residues in the CDR3. The germline CDR1 and CDR2 sequences are SGDLS and YYNGEE. Here the CDR3 reads CASSVDSSYEQYF.

The genes are TRBV6-5 and TRBJ2-1; the D call of TRBD2 rests on TCRdb alone, since no DNA is present to check it. Per the germline V gene, CDR1 is MNHEY and CDR2 is SVGAGI. This CDR3 region has 15 residues. CDR3 loop: CASSYGIAGDNEQFF.

This chain uses TRBV20-1 with TRBJ2-1. The CDR3 runs 15 residues. Germline loops: CDR1 DFQATT, CDR2 SNEGSKA (reference sequence). Here the CDR3 reads CSARVGWSSYNEQFF.

This chain joins TRBV28 and TRBJ2-5; the TRBD2 assignment by TCRdb is unverifiable without DNA. The V gene's germline CDR1 is MDHEN and CDR2 SYDVKM. The CDR3 runs 16 residues. This CDR3 is CASSRTSGGIQETQYF.

V gene TRBV12-3 or TRBV12-4 combines with J gene TRBJ1-1; the D gene TCRdb calls, TRBD1, cannot be checked with no DNA. This CDR3 is built from 13 residues. The CDR3 spells CASSPGSVTEAFF.

The chain links TRBV12-3 or TRBV12-4 to TRBJ1-2; TCRdb picks TRBD1, but there is no DNA to check that call. This CDR3 is built from 11 residues. The CDR3 sequence: CASSSREGYTF.

The V gene is TRBV28, the J gene TRBJ2-1; TCRdb proposes TRBD2, but this gene call is untestable without DNA. Germline V CDR1 and CDR2: MDHEN, SYDVKM. The CDR3 is 15 residues long. The CDR3 reads CASSHGLAGGDEQFF.

V is TRBV7-2 and J is TRBJ2-7; the TCRdb D gene call, TRBD1, has no DNA to confirm it. Germline assignment: CDR1 SGHTA and CDR2 FQGNSA. The CDR3 spans 14 residues. The chain's CDR3 is CASSLGGQIYEQYF.

The chain has TRBV11-2 and TRBJ2-3; TCRdb outputs TRBD2, but without DNA this stays unchecked. CDR1 is SGHAT and CDR2 is FQNNGV in the germline V gene. The CDR3 loop spans 18 amino acids. The CDR3: CASSLETSGGLPTDTQYF.

The rearrangement uses TRBV28 and TRBJ2-3; lacking DNA, the TRBD1 call made by TCRdb goes unchecked. CDR1 is MDHEN and CDR2 is SYDVKM in the germline V gene. The CDR3 covers 16 residues. This CDR3 reads CASSFTPKLASDTQYF. The variable domain in full, completed from reference TRBV28 and TRBJ2-3, reads DVKVTQSSRYLVKRTGEKVFLECVQDMDHENMFWYRQDPGLGLRLIYFSYDVKMKEKGDIPEGYSVSREKKERFSLILESASTNQTSMYLCASSFTPKLASDTQYFGPGTRLTVL.

This chain joins TRBV3-1 and TRBJ2-1. CDR3 size: 15 residues. The germline gives CDR1 LGHDT, CDR2 YNNKEL (reference sequence). This CDR3 reads CASSQDTGDYNEQFF.

This chain links TRBV6-1 with TRBJ2-1. Germline V CDR1 and CDR2: MNHNS, SASEGT. The CDR3 has 12 amino acids. CDR3 protein: CASRGLYNEQFF.

The CDR3 here is CASKQGAATEAFF. The chain carries TRBV25-1 and TRBJ1-1; without DNA, the TCRdb call of TRBD1 cannot be checked. Germline V gene data show CDR1 as MGHDK and CDR2 as SYGVNS. CDR3 size: 13 residues.